Presented here are 27 T cell receptor beta chains from one specimen sequenced in a study of blood T cell repertoires in COVID-19. Assay: immunoSEQ multiplex PCR; the TCRdb copy retains only in-frame clones and omits some. The repertoire holds about 400,000 clones, approximately 86% seen once, with roughly 7.1% in the top ten. Material for sequencing was peripheral blood. These receptors all stem from a woman aged 55-69 years with COVID-19, enrolled during active disease.

The rearrangement joins TRBV2 to TRBJ2-7, with TRBD1 as a possible D gene (5 bases). Germline loops: CDR1 SNHLY, CDR2 FYNNEI. The CDR3 loop spans 15 amino acids. Trimming removed 5 bases at V and 1 base at J, with 15 bases between. This chain's CDR3 is CASSSRDSSSYEQYF. CDR3 in DNA: TGTGCCAGCAGTTCCAGGGATTCGAGTTCCTACGAGCAGTACTTC.

This chain uses TRBV6-1 with TRBJ2-7; a possible D gene is TRBD1 (6 bases). V lost 3 bases and J 6 bases, leaving 15 bases between the germline ends. CDR3 size: 14 residues. Germline V gives CDR1 MNHNS, CDR2 SASEGT. The CDR3: CASSDRNRVSEQYF. CDR3 DNA: TGTGCCAGCAGTGATAGGAACAGGGTCTCCGAGCAGTACTTC.

This CDR3 is CASVGTGGNSPLHF. As DNA, the CDR3 is TGTGCCAGCGTAGGCACAGGGGGTAATTCACCCCTCCACTTT. This sequence joins TRBV2 and TRBJ1-6, with 8 bases that match TRBD1. CDR1 and CDR2 from the germline V gene are SNHLY and FYNNEI. This CDR3 contains 14 residues. V lost 8 bases and J lost 6; bases outside the gene matches: 6.

This chain joins TRBV10-3 and TRBJ1-2; D not resolved. In germline, CDR1 is ENHRY, CDR2 SYGVKD. This CDR3 spans 13 amino acids. Trimming stripped 2 bases from V and 5 bases from J, with 9 bases between. For the CDR3, the DNA is TGTGCCATCAGTGAGCCCACGCAGTATGGCTACACCTTC. Amino acid sequence: CAISEPTQYGYTF.

A few counts support this clone. The rearrangement joins TRBV7-7 to TRBJ1-1, with D hard to call. This CDR3 contains 13 residues. V was pared by 5 bases and J by 8 bases, with 15 bases between. Germline loops: CDR1 SSHAT, CDR2 FNYEAQ (reference sequence). CDR3 DNA sequence: TGTGCCAGCAGCCCACTAGGAGGCCCCGAAGCTTTCTTT. Its protein is CASSPLGGPEAFF.

V usage is TRBV30 and J usage is TRBJ1-1; TRBD1 matches at 7 bases. CDR1 is GTSNPN, CDR2 SVGIG, per germline (reference sequence). V lost 3 bases, J lost 1 base, and 8 bases stayed unmatched. The CDR3 sequence is 15 residues long. As DNA, the CDR3 is TGTGCCTGGAGATCAACAGGGGAAGGGAACACTGAAGCTTTCTTT. This sequence encodes CAWRSTGEGNTEAFF.

The rearrangement links TRBV27 to TRBJ2-2; D remains unclear. The CDR3 totals 14 residues. V shed 3 bases and J shed 12 bases, with 17 bases lying between them. Germline V gene sequence: CDR1 MNHEY, CDR2 SMNVEV (reference sequence). The CDR3 coding sequence is TGTGCCAGCAGTTTTCCCCCCCCCTCGGTGAAGCTGTTTTTT. Encoded protein: CASSFPPPSVKLFF.

The chain uses TRBV9 and TRBJ2-3, with TRBD1 matching 8 bases. From germline, CDR1 is SGDLS and CDR2 YYNGEE. The CDR3 runs to 16 residues. The trim removed 4 bases at V and 0 bases at J, leaving 7 bases unmatched. The CDR3 here is CASSPQGAGSTDTQYF. The CDR3 DNA reads as TGTGCCAGCAGCCCCCAGGGGGCGGGGAGCACAGATACGCAGTATTTT.

The rearrangement joins TRBV2 to TRBJ1-5, with TRBD1 identical over 8 bases. This CDR3 is built from 14 residues. The trim removed 4 bases at V and 6 bases at J, leaving 5 bases unmatched. Per germline, CDR1 SNHLY and CDR2 FYNNEI. The CDR3 nucleotides are TGTGCCAGCAGTGGGACAGGGCGTTCTCAGCCCCAGCATTTT. Protein: CASSGTGRSQPQHF.

The genes are TRBV5-6 and TRBJ2-3, with 7 bases identical to TRBD2. With 4 bases clipped from V and 1 base from J, the junction kept 6 bases outside the gene matches. CDR3 size: 15 residues. Germline V gene data show CDR1 as SGHDT and CDR2 as YYEEEE. CDR3 amino acids: CASSTRGVRTDTQYF. The DNA for the CDR3 is TGTGCCAGCAGCACTCGGGGGGTTCGCACAGATACGCAGTATTTT.

The chain joins TRBV3-1 (or the pseudogene TRBV3-2) to TRBJ2-3; 8 positions match TRBD2. This CDR3 is 16 amino acids long. Germline V CDR1 and CDR2: LGHDT, YNNKEL (reference sequence). V trimming: 1 base; J trimming: 6 bases; junction bases outside the gene matches: 9. As DNA, the CDR3 is TGTGCCAGCAGCCAAGTATTTGCGGGGGGTGGCGATACGCAGTATTTT. Translation: CASSQVFAGGGDTQYF.

In its sample, this clone was seen once. This same CDR3 is encoded by further DNA sequences in the sample. The chain links TRBV9 to TRBJ1-6; 9 bases agree with TRBD1. Germline V gene lookup returns CDR1 SGDLS and CDR2 YYNGEE. V dropped 2 bases and J dropped 0; count of bases not matched to a gene: 3. CDR3 length: 17 amino acids. The CDR3 sequence is CASSVGQGRSYNSPLHF. The CDR3 DNA reads TGTGCCAGCAGCGTGGGACAGGGACGCTCCTATAATTCACCCCTCCACTTT.

The rearrangement uses TRBV13 and TRBJ1-2; a weak D match, TRBD1 (5 bases). The CDR3 is 14 amino acids. CDR1 and CDR2 (germline): PRHDT, FYEKMQ (reference sequence). V was shortened by 5 bases and J by 6 bases, with 16 bases between the two germline ends. The DNA of the CDR3 is TGTGCCAGCAGCGAGGGGAGGGGAATCGATGGCTACACCTTC. Protein sequence: CASSEGRGIDGYTF.

V and J are TRBV9 and TRBJ1-1; no definite D call. The CDR3 covers 14 residues. The ends were cut back, 0 bases at V and 0 bases at J, with 6 bases in the middle. Germline CDR1 is SGDLS and CDR2 is YYNGEE. CDR3 sequence: CASSVGGVNTEAFF. CDR3 in DNA: TGTGCCAGCAGCGTAGGAGGTGTGAACACTGAAGCTTTCTTT.

The V gene is TRBV5-6, the J gene TRBJ1-5, with D hard to call. The V gene's germline CDR1 is SGHDT and CDR2 YYEEEE. V lost 4 bases and J lost 3, with 17 bases in between. This CDR3 contains 16 residues. CDR3 in amino acids: CASSRYDGEPNQPQHF. CDR3 nucleotides: TGTGCCAGCAGCCGTTATGACGGGGAACCCAATCAGCCCCAGCATTTT.

The chain recombines TRBV2 with TRBJ2-1; possibly TRBD2 for D (6 bases). This CDR3 comprises 14 residues. Germline values: CDR1 SNHLY, CDR2 FYNNEI. V was pared by 6 bases and J by 5 bases, with 14 bases between. CDR3 sequence reads: CASRNSGHHNEQFF. Here the CDR3 DNA reads TGTGCCAGCAGGAATAGCGGACACCACAATGAGCAGTTCTTC.

This clone appeared once. V and J are TRBV18 and TRBJ1-2, with D uncertain. The V end lost 4 bases, the J end lost 5 bases, and 5 bases lay between the germline ends. Germline V gives CDR1 KGHSH, CDR2 LQKENI. The CDR3 runs 11 residues. DNA of the CDR3: TGTGCCAGCTCACAGACATATGGCTACACCTTC. Translating gives CASSQTYGYTF.

The chain employs TRBV9 and TRBJ2-1, with TRBD2 matching over 9 bases. Germline CDR1 SGDLS, CDR2 YYNGEE. V dropped 0 bases and J dropped 8; count of bases not matched to a gene: 9. The CDR3 is 16 residues long. The CDR3 coding sequence is TGTGCCAGCAGCGTAGCTGGCGGGGGGGCCGGGCATGAGCAGTTCTTC. Amino acid sequence: CASSVAGGGAGHEQFF.

This chain links TRBV6-6 with TRBJ1-2; D perhaps matches TRBD1 (6 bases). Per the germline V gene, CDR1 is MNHNY and CDR2 is SVGAGI (reference sequence). V lost 4 bases to trimming and J lost 0 bases, with 12 bases between them. The CDR3 has 15 amino acids. The CDR3 sequence is CASSFTTGSNYGYTF. Here the CDR3 DNA reads TGTGCCAGCAGTTTCACGACAGGATCTAACTATGGCTACACCTTC.

This sequence joins TRBV5-1 and TRBJ1-1; D perhaps matches TRBD1 (6 bases). The CDR3 runs to 16 residues. Trimming removed 0 bases from V and 7 bases from J, with 19 bases in between. Looked up from germline, CDR1 is SGHRS and CDR2 is YFSETQ. CDR3 residues: CASSLAQGTRADEAFF. The CDR3 coding sequence is TGCGCCAGCAGCTTGGCCCAGGGGACGCGCGCGGATGAAGCTTTCTTT. Full variable domain (remainder filled in from reference TRBV5-1 and TRBJ1-1): KAGVTQTPRYLIKTRGQQVTLSCSPISGHRSVSWYQQTPGQGLQFLFEYFSETQRNKGNFPGRFSGRQFSNSRSEMNVSTLELGDSALYLCASSLAQGTRADEAFFGQGTRLTVV.

This chain links TRBV6-5 with TRBJ1-2; D is possibly TRBD1 (5 bases). Per germline, CDR1 MNHEY and CDR2 SVGAGI. V lost 6 bases and J lost 2, with 10 bases in between. The CDR3 is 13 amino acids. The CDR3 is CASSPKGNYGYTF. The CDR3 DNA sequence: TGTGCCAGCAGCCCAAAGGGGAACTATGGCTACACCTTC.

The V and J genes are TRBV19 and TRBJ1-5; 10 bases align to TRBD1. The V and J ends lost 5 bases and 5 bases, in that order; junction bases with no gene match: 3. The germline V gene encodes CDR1 LNHDA and CDR2 SQIVND (reference sequence). This CDR3 region has 14 residues. CDR3 bases: TGTGCCAGTAGTGGGGACAGGGGATATCAGCCCCAGCATTTT. It is translated as CASSGDRGYQPQHF.

This sequence joins TRBV5-1 and TRBJ2-7, with D tentatively TRBD2 (6 bases). Germline CDR1 reads SGHRS; CDR2 reads YFSETQ. This CDR3 has 13 amino acids. Trimming took off 3 bases at V and 3 bases at J, with 10 bases between the two ends. CDR3 amino acids: CASSWDSGYEQYF. The CDR3 DNA follows: TGCGCCAGCAGCTGGGACTCGGGCTACGAGCAGTACTTC.

The chain carries TRBV10-3 and TRBJ2-1, with TRBD1 matching over 8 bases. Trimming took 4 bases from V and 5 from J; bases not matched to a gene: 10. Germline CDR1 and CDR2: ENHRY and SYGVKD. The CDR3 spans 16 residues. CDR3 residues: CAISASPDRGDNEQFF. The CDR3 coding sequence is TGTGCCATCAGTGCCTCCCCCGACAGGGGAGACAATGAGCAGTTCTTC.

The chain recombines TRBV10-3 with TRBJ2-7; TRBD1 matches 10 bases. CDR3 length equals 13 residues. CDR1 and CDR2 (germline): ENHRY, SYGVKD. With V trimmed by 9 bases and J by 6 bases, 8 bases remained unmatched. The CDR3 sequence: CAMGGTGEVEQYF. The CDR3 DNA reads as TGTGCCATGGGGGGGACAGGGGAGGTCGAGCAGTACTTC.

This clone was counted between two and nine times. This chain joins TRBV30 and TRBJ1-2, with D perhaps TRBD1 (6 bases). The CDR3 runs 14 residues. The germline V gene has CDR1 GTSNPN and CDR2 SVGIG (reference sequence). V lost 4 bases, J lost 8 bases, and 20 bases lay in between. The CDR3 bases are TGTGCCTGGATCCTACCACAGGGATCGTCGGGCTACACCTTC. It specifies CAWILPQGSSGYTF.

The chain combines TRBV3-1 (or the pseudogene TRBV3-2) with TRBJ2-5; 12 bases align to TRBD2. The CDR3 sequence is 16 residues long. CDR1 is LGHDT, CDR2 YNNKEL, per germline (reference sequence). J lost 6 bases, V lost 3 bases, and 8 bases had no gene match. The CDR3 region is CASSHGTSGPRKTQYF. In DNA, the CDR3 is TGTGCCAGCAGCCACGGGACTAGCGGGCCCCGGAAGACCCAGTACTTC.